These 23 T cell receptor beta chains were all obtained from the same sample, sequenced in a study of blood T cell repertoires in COVID-19. Libraries were prepared by immunoSEQ multiplex PCR; TCRdb keeps only in-frame clonotypes and omits some of them. Of around 280,000 clones listed, about 87% are singletons. Specimen: peripheral blood. The receptors stem from a man between 70 and 80 years old with acute or convalescent COVID-19.

J is TRBJ2-3 and V is TRBV5-1; TRBD1 is a possible D gene (8 bases). V dropped 8 bases and J dropped 4 bases, with 17 bases sitting between them. The CDR3 has 14 residues. Germline V lookup: CDR1 SGHRS, CDR2 YFSETQ. CDR3 sequence reads: CASRSGTGADTQYF. CDR3 bases: TGCGCCAGTCGGAGCGGGACAGGCGCAGATACGCAGTATTTT.

The chain couples TRBV7-9 to TRBJ1-6; TRBD1 aligns across 9 bases. Germline CDR1 is SEHNR and CDR2 is FQNEAQ (reference sequence). This CDR3 region has 15 residues. Trimming removed 5 bases from V and 13 bases from J; junction bases left unmatched: 12. The CDR3 sequence: CASSRQGTGPAPLHF. As DNA, the CDR3 is TGTGCCAGCAGCCGACAAGGGACAGGGCCCGCTCCCCTCCACTTT.

V gene TRBV29-1 combines with J gene TRBJ2-3; 8 bases agree with TRBD2. The ends lost 3 bases at V and 0 bases at J; junction bases unmatched: 8. The V gene's germline CDR1 is SQVTM and CDR2 ANQGSEA. The CDR3 runs to 16 residues. CDR3: CSVDSVAGKSTDTQYF. Here the CDR3 DNA reads TGCAGCGTTGACTCCGTAGCGGGGAAAAGCACAGATACGCAGTATTTT.

V usage is TRBV7-2 and J usage is TRBJ2-2; TRBD1 matches 8 bases. There are 13 residues in the CDR3. Trimming cost V 2 bases and J 8 bases; bases outside gene matches: 1. Looked up from germline, CDR1 is SGHTA and CDR2 is FQGNSA. Here the CDR3 DNA reads TGTGCCAGCAGCTTATACAGGGGGGGGGAGCTGTTTTTT. Translation: CASSLYRGGELFF.

This sequence joins TRBV4-2 and TRBJ2-3, with TRBD2 matching 9 bases. V was pared by 0 bases and J by 3 bases, with 7 bases of the junction left unmatched. This CDR3 has 17 amino acids. From germline, CDR1 is LGHNA and CDR2 YNFKEQ. The CDR3 sequence: CASSQDPAGGHTDTQYF. The CDR3 DNA follows: TGTGCCAGCAGCCAAGACCCAGCGGGGGGCCATACAGATACGCAGTATTTT.

The chain has TRBV19 and TRBJ2-7; 14 positions agree with TRBD2. This CDR3 contains 16 residues. The junction had 6 bases not matched to a gene; V was cut back by 3 bases and J by 5 bases. Germline-derived CDR1 and CDR2 are LNHDA and SQIVND (reference sequence). CDR3 region: CASSMGLAGDAHEQYF. The CDR3 DNA reads TGTGCCAGTAGTATGGGACTAGCGGGAGACGCCCACGAGCAGTACTTC. Full variable domain (rest looked up from reference TRBV19 and TRBJ2-7): DGGITQSPKYLFRKEGQNVTLSCEQNLNHDAMYWYRQDPGQGLRLIYYSQIVNDFQKGDIAEGYSVSREKKESFPLTVTSAQKNPTAFYLCASSMGLAGDAHEQYFGPGTRLTVT.

CDR3 amino acids: CASSQAPQVSSWNTIYF. The CDR3 nucleotides are TGCGCCAGCAGCCAGGCCCCACAGGTTTCATCGTGGAACACCATATATTTT. The chain is built from TRBV4-3 and TRBJ1-3; TRBD1 might be the D (5 bases). The V gene's germline CDR1 is LGHNA and CDR2 YSLEER. CDR3 length equals 17 residues. Trimming removed 3 bases from V and 7 bases from J, with 22 bases in between.

The chain combines TRBV11-2 with TRBJ2-5, with D perhaps TRBD1 (6 bases). In germline, CDR1 is SGHAT, CDR2 FQNNGV. This CDR3 is built from 14 residues. V was shortened by 2 bases and J by 5 bases, with 12 bases between the two germline ends. The CDR3 region is CASSLRGGRETQYF. The CDR3 bases are TGTGCCAGCAGCTTACGAGGGGGTCGGGAGACCCAGTACTTC.

The sample holds one count of this clone. The chain couples TRBV6-6 to TRBJ2-3; 8 nucleotides match TRBD1. Germline V gives CDR1 MNHNY, CDR2 SVGAGI (reference sequence). V shed 4 bases, J shed 6 bases, and the junction held 0 bases outside the gene matches. This CDR3 is built from 12 residues. The CDR3 bases are TGTGCCAGCAGTTGGACAGGGGATACGCAGTATTTT. Amino acids: CASSWTGDTQYF.

V and J are TRBV2 and TRBJ2-7; 7 bases align to TRBD1. The J segment lost 0 bases and the V segment lost 4 bases, leaving 3 bases of the junction unmatched. CDR1 and CDR2 from the germline V gene are SNHLY and FYNNEI. CDR3 size: 14 residues. CDR3 in DNA: TGTGCCAGCAGTGCGGGACAGATCTCCTACGAGCAGTACTTC. As protein: CASSAGQISYEQYF.

This chain links TRBV7-8 with TRBJ2-7; 9 nucleotides line up with TRBD1. The V gene end was trimmed by 5 bases and the J gene end by 5 bases; junction bases not matched to a gene: 13. This CDR3 comprises 16 residues. Germline CDR1 and CDR2: SGHVS and FQNEAQ. CDR3 sequence: CASSLRPGTGTHEQYF. The CDR3 nucleotides read TGTGCCAGCAGCCTACGACCCGGGACAGGGACCCACGAGCAGTACTTC.

CDR3 region: CASSYSTGRNTIYF. The CDR3 nucleotides are TGTGCCAGCAGCTATTCGACAGGGCGAAACACCATATATTTT. The gene calls are TRBV28 and TRBJ1-3; 7 positions agree with TRBD1. CDR1 is MDHEN and CDR2 is SYDVKM in the germline V gene. CDR3 size: 14 residues. The junction had 7 bases not matched to a gene; V was cut back by 6 bases and J by 5 bases.

This clone was recorded once. The rearrangement links TRBV18 to TRBJ1-1; 9 nucleotides match TRBD1. Germline-derived CDR1 and CDR2 are KGHSH and LQKENI. V trimming: 4 bases; J trimming: 0 bases; junction bases outside the gene matches: 3. The CDR3 spans 15 residues. Here the CDR3 DNA reads TGTGCCAGCTCACAATACAGGGGGCTGAACACTGAAGCTTTCTTT. The encoded protein is CASSQYRGLNTEAFF.

This clone has a handful of counts. This chain uses TRBV6-6 with TRBJ1-5, with a possible D match to TRBD1 (6 bases). Trimming cost V 0 bases and J 5 bases, with 11 bases left between them. The CDR3 totals 15 residues. The V gene's germline CDR1 is MNHNY and CDR2 SVGAGI (reference sequence). The CDR3 sequence: CASSYSAGEHQPQHF. The CDR3 DNA reads TGTGCCAGCAGTTACTCGGCAGGGGAGCATCAGCCCCAGCATTTT.

The CDR3 here is CASSLAGAQPQHF. CDR3 coding DNA: TGTGCCAGCAGCTTAGCGGGAGCTCAGCCCCAGCATTTT. The rearrangement joins TRBV7-9 to TRBJ1-5, with D unclear. The V end lost 0 bases, the J end lost 6 bases, and 6 bases lay between the germline ends. Germline loops: CDR1 SEHNR, CDR2 FQNEAQ (reference sequence). This CDR3 has 13 residues.

In its sample, this clone was seen a few times. CDR3 DNA sequence: TGTGCCAGCAGCTTAGTAGGGGGCAAGAATCAGCCCCAGCATTTT. It is translated as CASSLVGGKNQPQHF. The gene calls are TRBV7-2 and TRBJ1-5; 7 bases line up with TRBD1. Germline trimming cut 1 base from V and 4 bases from J; bases unmatched to any gene: 4. CDR1 is SGHTA, CDR2 FQGNSA, per germline. The CDR3 has 15 residues. Looking up the rest from reference TRBV7-2 and TRBJ1-5 gives the full variable domain: GAGVSQSPSNKVTEKGKDVELRCDPISGHTALYWYRQSLGQGLEFLIYFQGNSAPDKSGLPSDRFSAERTGGSVSTLTIQRTQQEDSAVYLCASSLVGGKNQPQHFGDGTRLSIL.

The chain recombines TRBV7-6 with TRBJ1-6; perhaps TRBD1 as D (5 bases). Trimming took 2 bases from V and 0 from J, leaving 11 bases between them. The V gene's germline CDR1 is SGHVS and CDR2 FNYEAQ. This CDR3 contains 17 residues. CDR3 nucleotide sequence: TGTGCCAGCAGCTTATATCAGGGAAGCTCCTATAATTCACCCCTCCACTTT. This translates into CASSLYQGSSYNSPLHF.

This clone was observed a few times. The J gene is TRBJ2-2, the V gene TRBV6-2 or TRBV6-3; TRBD2 agrees at 10 bases. The germline V gene encodes CDR1 MNHEY and CDR2 SVGEGT. The V and J ends lost 2 bases and 5 bases, in that order; junction bases with no gene match: 8. The CDR3 has 17 amino acids. Here the CDR3 DNA reads TGTGCCAGCAGTTACATGCTAGCGGGAGATGGTACCGGGGAGCTGTTTTTT. This sequence encodes CASSYMLAGDGTGELFF.

The chain combines TRBV3-1 (or the pseudogene TRBV3-2) with TRBJ2-2, with D perhaps TRBD1 (5 bases). Germline CDR1 is LGHDT and CDR2 is YNNKEL (reference sequence). The V end was cut by 5 bases, the J end by 5 bases, with 9 bases between. The CDR3 extends over 13 amino acids. The CDR3 is CASSRQRTGELFF. In DNA, the CDR3 is TGTGCCAGCAGCAGACAGAGAACCGGGGAGCTGTTTTTT.

The V gene is TRBV24-1, the J gene TRBJ1-4, with TRBD1 identical over 9 bases. Germline V gives CDR1 KGHDR, CDR2 SFDVKD. J gave up 7 bases and V 4 bases, and 9 bases lay outside the gene matches. The CDR3 is made up of 16 amino acids. Written as DNA, the CDR3 is TGTGCCACCAGTGACCTAATACCGGGACAGGGTGAAAAACTGTTTTTT. Translated, it gives CATSDLIPGQGEKLFF.

This chain connects TRBV4-1 to TRBJ2-7; D might be TRBD1 (6 bases). The V end lost 4 bases, the J end lost 0 bases, and 13 bases lay between the germline ends. The CDR3 spans 15 residues. Germline CDR1 and CDR2: MGHRA and YSYEKL. CDR3 in DNA: TGCGCCAGCAGCCCTCCCGGGACACTCTCCTACGAGCAGTACTTC. It is translated as CASSPPGTLSYEQYF.

The chain couples TRBV5-1 to TRBJ1-1, with 11 nucleotides matching TRBD1. V was clipped by 5 bases and J by 4 bases; unmatched bases: 13. The CDR3 is made up of 17 amino acids. Germline V CDR1 and CDR2: SGHRS, YFSETQ. Here the CDR3 reads CASSLLGTGGLSTEAFF. As DNA, the CDR3 is TGCGCCAGCAGTCTCCTTGGGACAGGGGGTTTGAGCACTGAAGCTTTCTTT.

The rearrangement links TRBV1 to TRBJ1-3; TRBD1 is taken as the D call from the table, unchecked against the DNA. TRBV1 is classified as a pseudogene. This CDR3 is 16 amino acids long. The CDR3 DNA is TGCACCAGCAGCCAAGACGGAACAGGCGCTGGAAACACCATATATTTT. It codes for CTSSQDGTGAGNTIYF.